This record concerns one T cell receptor beta chain sequence. Antigen unknown. V lost 8 bases, J lost 5 bases, and 15 bases lay in between. This CDR3 contains 13 residues. CDR1 is SGHTA, CDR2 FQGNSA, per germline. Measured with immunoSEQ multiplex PCR; TCRdb has only the in-frame clones, and not every one. Among hundreds of thousands of clones listed, more than 60% were seen once. The data originate from a study of shared clonotypes between healthy human individuals. Overall study findings and caveats: Generation probabilities of non-shared clonotypes were lower (relative to those shared by all four donors).

The specimen sequenced was memory CD4+ T cells sorted from blood. Subset denoted: CD45RA-negative fraction. The sequence came from a man aged 25 to 45 in good health. The J gene is TRBJ1-1, the V gene TRBV7-2, with D tentatively TRBD1 (5 bases). This CDR3 is CASGTLVRTEAFF. CDR3 coding DNA: TGTGCCAGCGGGACCCTTGTACGGACTGAAGCTTTCTTT.